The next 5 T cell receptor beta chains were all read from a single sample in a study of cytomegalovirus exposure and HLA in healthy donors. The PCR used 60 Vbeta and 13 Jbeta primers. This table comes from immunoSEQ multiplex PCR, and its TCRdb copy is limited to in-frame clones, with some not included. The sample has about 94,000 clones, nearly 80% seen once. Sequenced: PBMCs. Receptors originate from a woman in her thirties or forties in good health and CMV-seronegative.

This CDR3 is CASSPSKRGGSTYNEQFF. Written as DNA, the CDR3 is TGCGCCAGCAGTCCCTCCAAGAGAGGCGGTAGTACCTACAATGAGCAGTTCTTC. The rearrangement joins TRBV4-3 to TRBJ2-1, with D unresolved. V was shortened by 6 bases and J by 2 bases, with 23 bases between the two germline ends. The germline gives CDR1 LGHNA, CDR2 YSLEER. The CDR3 is 18 residues long.

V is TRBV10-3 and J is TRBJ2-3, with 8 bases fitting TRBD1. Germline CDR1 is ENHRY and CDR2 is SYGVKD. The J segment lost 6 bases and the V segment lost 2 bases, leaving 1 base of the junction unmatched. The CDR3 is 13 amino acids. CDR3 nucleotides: TGTGCCATCAGTGAGACAGGGGGTGATACGCAGTATTTT. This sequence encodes CAISETGGDTQYF.

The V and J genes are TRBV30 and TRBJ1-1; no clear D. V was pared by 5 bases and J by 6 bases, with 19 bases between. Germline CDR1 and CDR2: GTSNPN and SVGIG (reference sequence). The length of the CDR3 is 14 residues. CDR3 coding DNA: TGTGCCTGGGGGGTCTCGGGAATTACCCCTGAAGCTTTCTTT. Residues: CAWGVSGITPEAFF.

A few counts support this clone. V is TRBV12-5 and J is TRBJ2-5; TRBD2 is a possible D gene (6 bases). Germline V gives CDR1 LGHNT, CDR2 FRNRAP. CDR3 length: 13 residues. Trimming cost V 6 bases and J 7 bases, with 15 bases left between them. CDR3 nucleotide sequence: TGTGCTAGTGGCCCCTCGGAGGGAGGGACCCAGTACTTC. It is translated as CASGPSEGGTQYF.

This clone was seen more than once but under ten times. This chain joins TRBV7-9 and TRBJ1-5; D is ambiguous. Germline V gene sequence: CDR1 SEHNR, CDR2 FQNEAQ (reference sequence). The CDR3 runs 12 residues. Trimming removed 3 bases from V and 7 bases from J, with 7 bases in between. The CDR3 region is CASSFGLQPQHF. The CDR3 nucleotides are TGTGCCAGCAGCTTCGGACTCCAGCCCCAGCATTTT.